A single sample gave rise to the 18 T cell receptor beta chains below, sequenced in a study of cytomegalovirus exposure and HLA in healthy donors. The PCR was carried out with 60 Vbeta primers and 13 Jbeta primers. Repertoires were generated with immunoSEQ multiplex PCR, while TCRdb's copy carries only in-frame clones and drops some. The table lists 97,000 or so clones, around 80% of them singletons. The sample taken for sequencing was PBMCs. The origin of the receptors is a man in his forties or fifties in good health and CMV-seronegative.

V and J are TRBV28 and TRBJ2-7, with D possibly matching TRBD2 (5 bases). Per germline, CDR1 MDHEN and CDR2 SYDVKM. V dropped 5 bases and J dropped 9 bases, with 17 bases sitting between them. The CDR3 runs to 13 residues. The CDR3 DNA is TGTGCCAGCAGTCACTTGCCGGCCCGGGGGCAGTACTTC. It specifies CASSHLPARGQYF. The complete variable domain, with remaining parts taken from reference TRBV28 and TRBJ2-7, reads DVKVTQSSRYLVKRTGEKVFLECVQDMDHENMFWYRQDPGLGLRLIYFSYDVKMKEKGDIPEGYSVSREKKERFSLILESASTNQTSMYLCASSHLPARGQYFGPGTRLTVT.

The V call is TRBV5-1, the J call TRBJ1-1; D is perhaps TRBD1 (6 bases). CDR3 size: 13 residues. With 5 bases removed from V and 1 base from J, the gap between germline ends came to 9 bases. Germline assignment: CDR1 SGHRS and CDR2 YFSETQ. The CDR3 is CASSQGTNTEAFF. The CDR3 nucleotides read TGCGCCAGCAGTCAGGGGACGAACACTGAAGCTTTCTTT.

The J gene is TRBJ2-1, the V gene TRBV6-6, with D unclear. This CDR3 is built from 12 residues. V shed 7 bases and J shed 4 bases, with 8 bases lying between them. Germline CDR1 reads MNHNY; CDR2 reads SVGAGI (reference sequence). The CDR3 here is CASNEQYNEQFF. CDR3 bases: TGTGCCAGCAACGAACAGTACAATGAGCAGTTCTTC.

This sequence joins TRBV6-5 and TRBJ2-2, with a possible D match to TRBD1 (6 bases). The germline V and J ends were trimmed by 4 bases and 7 bases, with 10 bases remaining between them. CDR1 MNHEY and CDR2 SVGAGI come from the germline V gene. This CDR3 is built from 13 residues. The DNA of the CDR3 is TGTGCCAGCAGTTTCCTAGGGGGCGGGGAGCTGTTTTTT. This encodes CASSFLGGGELFF.

This clone occurred a few times. The CDR3 coding sequence is TGTGCCAGCAGTTCTTTGACAGGGAGTGAAGCTTTCTTT. Translated: CASSSLTGSEAFF. This chain uses TRBV6-1 with TRBJ1-1, with TRBD1 matching 7 bases. V dropped 5 bases and J dropped 7; count of bases not matched to a gene: 7. Germline CDR1 reads MNHNS; CDR2 reads SASEGT. CDR3 length: 13 amino acids.

V gene TRBV5-1 combines with J gene TRBJ2-2; TRBD2 aligns across 10 bases. Trimming cost V 1 base and J 4 bases; bases outside gene matches: 7. The CDR3 has 17 amino acids. The V gene's germline CDR1 is SGHRS and CDR2 YFSETQ. Here the CDR3 reads CASSLFLAGDVTGELFF. The DNA for the CDR3 is TGCGCCAGCAGCTTGTTCCTAGCGGGGGATGTCACCGGGGAGCTGTTTTTT. Filled out from reference TRBV5-1 and TRBJ2-2, the complete variable domain reads KAGVTQTPRYLIKTRGQQVTLSCSPISGHRSVSWYQQTPGQGLQFLFEYFSETQRNKGNFPGRFSGRQFSNSRSEMNVSTLELGDSALYLCASSLFLAGDVTGELFFGEGSRLTVL.

V and J are TRBV2 and TRBJ2-5; D is possibly TRBD2 (6 bases). The germline gives CDR1 SNHLY, CDR2 FYNNEI. Trimming shortened V by 3 bases and J by 2 bases, and 10 bases separated the two germline ends. The CDR3 sequence is 14 residues long. CDR3 nucleotides: TGTGCCAGCAGTGATATCGGGGGACAAGAGACCCAGTACTTC. Residues: CASSDIGGQETQYF.

J is TRBJ2-5 and V is TRBV4-1; D is possibly TRBD2 (6 bases). Germline V gene data show CDR1 as MGHRA and CDR2 as YSYEKL. The CDR3 spans 15 residues. The germline V and J ends were trimmed by 0 bases and 4 bases, with 12 bases remaining between them. The CDR3 reads CASSQDEAGGETQYF. In DNA, the CDR3 is TGCGCCAGCAGCCAAGATGAGGCCGGGGGAGAGACCCAGTACTTC.

This chain joins TRBV27 and TRBJ2-7; TRBD2 is a possible D gene (5 bases). The CDR3 covers 12 residues. Per germline, CDR1 MNHEY and CDR2 SMNVEV (reference sequence). Trimming removed 5 bases from V and 0 bases from J, with 5 bases in between. CDR3 region: CASSGSSYEQYF. CDR3 in DNA: TGTGCCAGCAGTGGGAGCTCCTACGAGCAGTACTTC.

This clone has just one count. The rearrangement links TRBV6-5 to TRBJ2-3; 10 bases agree with TRBD1. V gave up 4 bases and J gave up 1 base; unmatched junction bases: 5. Germline V gene sequence: CDR1 MNHEY, CDR2 SVGAGI. This CDR3 has 16 amino acids. The CDR3 spells CASSFAGTGGTDTQYF. The CDR3 nucleotides are TGTGCCAGCAGTTTCGCCGGGACAGGGGGCACAGATACGCAGTATTTT.

This rearrangement joins TRBV2 to TRBJ2-2; D perhaps matches TRBD2 (5 bases). This CDR3 has 16 residues. V dropped 3 bases and J dropped 0 bases, with 11 bases sitting between them. Germline CDR1 is SNHLY and CDR2 is FYNNEI. CDR3 in amino acids: CASSENPGSNTGELFF. The CDR3 DNA follows: TGTGCCAGCAGTGAGAACCCGGGATCGAACACCGGGGAGCTGTTTTTT.

The rearrangement uses TRBV12-5 and TRBJ2-5, with D perhaps TRBD2 (6 bases). The J call may be wrong; the DNA end is better matched by TRBJ2-7. This CDR3 spans 14 amino acids. Germline values: CDR1 LGHNT, CDR2 FRNRAP. This chain's CDR3 is CASAPGGDPYEQYF. CDR3 coding DNA: TGTGCTAGTGCCCCCGGAGGGGATCCCTACGAGCAGTACTTC.

The rearrangement links TRBV15 to TRBJ2-5, with 7 bases aligning to TRBD1. The CDR3 contains 16 residues. Per germline, CDR1 LNHNV and CDR2 YYDKDF (reference sequence). Unmatched junction bases numbered 11, after V lost 3 bases and J lost 4 bases. The CDR3 spells CATSRNRQGLSETQYF. The CDR3 nucleotides are TGTGCCACCAGCAGGAACAGACAGGGATTATCAGAGACCCAGTACTTC.

The CDR3 is CASSFVVHRSSTRSDRRYF. In DNA form, the CDR3 reads TGCGCCAGCAGCTTCGTAGTCCATCGATCGTCGACCCGGAGTGACCGGAGGTACTTC. J is TRBJ2-5 and V is TRBV5-1; D is undetermined. The CDR3 covers 19 residues. The germline CDR1 and CDR2 sequences are SGHRS and YFSETQ. Trimming took 2 bases from V and 13 from J, leaving 36 bases between them.

The chain joins TRBV28 to TRBJ2-5; tentatively, D is TRBD1 (6 bases). Germline loops: CDR1 MDHEN, CDR2 SYDVKM. This CDR3 contains 14 residues. Trimming removed 6 bases at V and 5 bases at J, with 16 bases between. The DNA of the CDR3 is TGTGCCAGCAGGCCGACAGGTTTCACGGAGACCCAGTACTTC. It yields the protein CASRPTGFTETQYF.

The chain carries TRBV6-5 and TRBJ1-6; 9 nucleotides agree with TRBD1. The germline V gene has CDR1 MNHEY and CDR2 SVGAGI. CDR3 length: 16 amino acids. V shed 0 bases and J 3 bases; nucleotides not matched to a gene: 0. The CDR3 is CASSYSTGGYNSPLHF. In DNA form, the CDR3 reads TGTGCCAGCAGTTACTCGACAGGGGGCTATAATTCACCCCTCCACTTT.

This clone was seen a few times. V and J are TRBV9 and TRBJ1-6; 10 bases are a match to TRBD1. V lost 3 bases, J lost 7 bases, and 4 bases stayed unmatched. CDR3 size: 15 residues. Germline lookup yields CDR1 SGDLS and CDR2 YYNGEE. This CDR3 is CASSEGQGRNSPLHF. CDR3 nucleotides: TGTGCCAGCAGCGAGGGACAGGGGAGGAATTCACCCCTCCACTTT.

The chain carries TRBV19 and TRBJ1-5; D not resolved. Deletions cut 3 bases from V and 5 bases from J, with 14 bases between. The CDR3 loop spans 15 amino acids. Germline V gives CDR1 LNHDA, CDR2 SQIVND (reference sequence). CDR3 sequence: CASSINWSEDQPQHF. CDR3 coding DNA: TGTGCCAGTAGTATCAATTGGTCAGAAGATCAGCCCCAGCATTTT.